The 4 T cell receptor beta chains listed next were all sequenced from one sample in a study of CD8 T cells in ankylosing spondylitis. TCRdb ran MiXCR on the 5' RACE reads and lists one entry per CDR3 protein. The data hold fewer than 250,000 distinct CDR3 sequences, with 20% to 30% observed a single time. Source material: blood, either unsorted or a sorted T cell fraction (not recorded which). The source of these receptors is a male donor with ankylosing spondylitis or in good health (not recorded which).

This clonotype turned up a few times. J is TRBJ2-1 and V is TRBV29-1; 8 bases line up with TRBD2. After removal of 3 bases from V and 7 bases from J, the junction contained 8 bases not matched to a gene. Germline V gene sequence: CDR1 SQVTM, CDR2 ANQGSEA. The CDR3 sequence is 14 residues long. CDR3 sequence: CSVDPSGRRNEQFF. CDR3 DNA: TGCAGCGTTGATCCCAGCGGGAGACGAAATGAGCAGTTCTTC.

This clonotype was counted ten times or more. The rearrangement links TRBV2 to TRBJ1-2; 7 nucleotides align to TRBD1. The CDR3 is 12 residues long. The V and J ends lost 4 bases and 4 bases, in that order; junction bases with no gene match: 0. Per germline, CDR1 SNHLY and CDR2 FYNNEI. CDR3 protein: CASSGQGYGYTF. The CDR3, as DNA: TGTGCCAGCAGTGGACAGGGCTATGGCTACACCTTC.

V is TRBV29-1 and J is TRBJ2-3; 7 bases are shared with TRBD2. The germline V gene has CDR1 SQVTM and CDR2 ANQGSEA. The CDR3 covers 17 residues. The V segment lost 2 bases and the J segment 4 bases; nucleotides outside the gene matches: 15. The CDR3 spells CSVEWWEGPRDADTQYF. In nucleotides, the CDR3 is TGCAGCGTTGAATGGTGGGAGGGCCCTCGTGATGCAGATACGCAGTATTTT.

CDR3 loop: CAIASSGNTIYF. The CDR3 DNA reads TGTGCCATCGCGAGCTCTGGAAACACCATATATTTT. The V gene is TRBV10-3, the J gene TRBJ1-3, with no clear D. CDR1 and CDR2 (germline): ENHRY, SYGVKD. V lost 8 bases and J 0 bases, leaving 5 bases between the germline ends. The CDR3 totals 12 residues.